This TCR beta chain is drawn from a study of T cell responses to AZD1222 COVID-19 vaccine. The overall study: Samples with a second dose at about 4 or about 12 weeks were pooled together.

The study's findings and limits: Spike-specific TCR breadth and depth grew following two AZD1222 doses. Females outnumbered males among donors, who were mostly white British; clonal diversity was possibly underestimated. Across the whole spike, CD4 TCRs peaked at regions 160-218 and 743-854.

Of note for this clone: Its antigen is undetermined.

This CDR3 spans 15 amino acids. The V end was cut by 3 bases, the J end by 3 bases, with 14 bases between. The germline gives CDR1 LGHDT, CDR2 YNNKEL (reference sequence). The protocol was immunoSEQ multiplex PCR, while the TCRdb copy is restricted to in-frame clones and leaves out a portion. Altogether 200,000 or so clones are present, around 90% being singletons, with the ten largest covering roughly 0.99%. This specimen was peripheral blood, taken on day 0 of AZD1222 vaccination. The TCR originated in an adult in good health. The V and J genes are TRBV3-1 (or the pseudogene TRBV3-2) and TRBJ2-5; the D is unclear. CDR3 protein: CASSHFPDLKETQYF. The CDR3, as DNA: TGTGCCAGCAGCCACTTCCCCGACCTAAAAGAGACCCAGTACTTC.